The 24 T cell receptor beta chains below were found in one sample sequenced in a study of T cell responses to AZD1222 COVID-19 vaccine. Some clones are missing from TCRdb's copy, which holds only in-frame ones; the method was immunoSEQ multiplex PCR. The data contain 100,000 to 150,000 clones, around 87% of them singletons. Specimen: peripheral blood, collected on day 0 of AZD1222 vaccination. These receptors originate from an adult in good health.

V gene TRBV7-2 combines with J gene TRBJ2-7; D unresolved. V was shortened by 5 bases and J by 2 bases, with 13 bases between the two germline ends. Germline V gives CDR1 SGHTA, CDR2 FQGNSA. The CDR3 has 14 amino acids. The chain's CDR3 is CASSAVGVAYEQYF. CDR3 sequence (DNA): TGTGCCAGCAGCGCCGTGGGTGTCGCCTACGAGCAGTACTTC.

This clone was recorded once. J is TRBJ1-4 and V is TRBV25-1; TRBD1 aligns across 7 bases. There are 12 residues in the CDR3. Germline assignment: CDR1 MGHDK and CDR2 SYGVNS. J was trimmed by 10 bases and V by 2 bases; bases with no gene match: 1. DNA for the CDR3: TGTGCCAGCAGTGAACAGGGGGGAAAACTGTTTTTT. Translation gives CASSEQGGKLFF.

This clone was observed a few times. The chain is built from TRBV30 and TRBJ1-2, with 11 positions matching TRBD1. Germline V lookup: CDR1 GTSNPN, CDR2 SVGIG (reference sequence). The CDR3 length is 15 residues. Trimming took 2 bases from V and 8 from J; bases not matched to a gene: 10. In DNA form, the CDR3 reads TGTGCCTGGAGTTCTTTGGACAGGGGGCGGCAGGGCTACACCTTC. This gives the protein CAWSSLDRGRQGYTF.

This chain uses TRBV6-8 with TRBJ1-6, with D possibly TRBD1 on 5 matching bases. This CDR3 has 13 residues. Trimming cost V 2 bases and J 9 bases, with 8 bases left between them. The V gene's germline CDR1 is MNHGY and CDR2 SAAAGT. CDR3 in DNA: TGTGCCAGCAGTTACGGGAGGGGTTCACCCCTCCACTTT. Its translation is CASSYGRGSPLHF.

This chain links TRBV19 with TRBJ2-3, with TRBD1 identical over 9 bases. V gave up 3 bases and J gave up 0 bases; unmatched junction bases: 4. Looked up from germline, CDR1 is LNHDA and CDR2 is SQIVND (reference sequence). The CDR3 has 16 amino acids. CDR3 sequence reads: CASSMTGGVSTDTQYF. CDR3 coding DNA: TGTGCCAGTAGTATGACAGGGGGGGTTAGCACAGATACGCAGTATTTT.

V is TRBV7-2 and J is TRBJ2-1; D unresolved. This CDR3 is 13 amino acids long. V lost 1 base and J 12 bases, leaving 13 bases between the germline ends. Germline V gene sequence: CDR1 SGHTA, CDR2 FQGNSA. CDR3 in amino acids: CASSLEAPQAQFF. Here the CDR3 DNA reads TGTGCCAGCAGCTTAGAAGCCCCCCAGGCGCAGTTCTTC. Based on the CDR3 plus reference TRBV7-2 and TRBJ2-1, the full variable domain is GAGVSQSPSNKVTEKGKDVELRCDPISGHTALYWYRQSLGQGLEFLIYFQGNSAPDKSGLPSDRFSAERTGGSVSTLTIQRTQQEDSAVYLCASSLEAPQAQFFGPGTRLTVL.

The chain couples TRBV7-3 to TRBJ2-1; D ambiguous. With 5 bases removed from V and 2 bases from J, the gap between germline ends came to 10 bases. CDR1 and CDR2 from the germline V gene are SGHTA and FQGTGA. The length of the CDR3 is 14 residues. The CDR3 DNA reads TGTGCCAGCAGCCCCTCAGGAGCCTACAATGAGCAGTTCTTC. This encodes CASSPSGAYNEQFF.

The chain joins TRBV9 to TRBJ1-2; no clear D. CDR3 length: 18 residues. CDR1 SGDLS and CDR2 YYNGEE come from the germline V gene. Trimming removed 0 bases at V and 0 bases at J, with 18 bases between. CDR3 amino acids: CASSVGSGPSETNYGYTF. CDR3 in DNA: TGTGCCAGCAGCGTAGGGTCAGGTCCATCGGAGACTAACTATGGCTACACCTTC. Based on the CDR3 plus reference TRBV9 and TRBJ1-2, the full variable domain is DSGVTQTPKHLITATGQRVTLRCSPRSGDLSVYWYQQSLDQGLQFLIQYYNGEERAKGNILERFSAQQFPDLHSELNLSSLELGDSALYFCASSVGSGPSETNYGYTFGSGTRLTVV.

This clone turned up a few times. The chain joins TRBV5-1 to TRBJ1-1, with 10 positions matching TRBD1. The J segment lost 4 bases and the V segment lost 7 bases, leaving 13 bases of the junction unmatched. The CDR3 sequence is 16 residues long. Germline V CDR1 and CDR2: SGHRS, YFSETQ. CDR3 DNA: TGCGCCAGCGGATCGAGGACAGGGGGAGGAAGCACTGAAGCTTTCTTT. Translating it yields CASGSRTGGGSTEAFF.

This chain uses TRBV15 with TRBJ1-1; D remains ambiguous. Trimming shortened V by 6 bases and J by 0 bases, and 11 bases separated the two germline ends. Germline V lookup: CDR1 LNHNV, CDR2 YYDKDF (reference sequence). This CDR3 has 14 amino acids. CDR3 sequence: CATRFGRMNTEAFF. The CDR3 DNA reads TGTGCCACCAGATTCGGCCGTATGAACACTGAAGCTTTCTTT. Looking up the rest from reference TRBV15 and TRBJ1-1 gives the full variable domain: DAMVIQNPRYQVTQFGKPVTLSCSQTLNHNVMYWYQQKSSQAPKLLFHYYDKDFNNEADTPDNFQSRRPNTSFCFLDIRSPGLGDTAMYLCATRFGRMNTEAFFGQGTRLTVV.

This clone was counted a single time. The rearrangement uses TRBV18 and TRBJ2-7, with D perhaps matching TRBD2 (6 bases). This CDR3 has 14 residues. Looked up from germline, CDR1 is KGHSH and CDR2 is LQKENI. V dropped 11 bases and J dropped 3 bases, with 20 bases sitting between them. The CDR3: CASRGPQLGYEQYF. In nucleotides, the CDR3 is TGTGCCTCGCGGGGACCCCAACTCGGCTACGAGCAGTACTTC. The entire variable domain, with the rest obtained from reference TRBV18 and TRBJ2-7, is as follows: NAGVMQNPRHLVRRRGQEARLRCSPMKGHSHVYWYRQLPEEGLKFMVYLQKENIIDESGMPKERFSAEFPKEGPSILRIQQVVRGDSAAYFCASRGPQLGYEQYFGPGTRLTVT.

The chain employs TRBV27 and TRBJ1-2, with TRBD1 identical over 8 bases. J gave up 6 bases and V 5 bases, and 2 bases lay outside the gene matches. The CDR3 sequence is 12 residues long. Germline V lookup: CDR1 MNHEY, CDR2 SMNVEV (reference sequence). The DNA for the CDR3 is TGTGCCAGCAGTACACAGGGGGATGGCTACACCTTC. Translating it yields CASSTQGDGYTF.

The rearrangement joins TRBV25-1 to TRBJ2-7, with D perhaps assigned TRBD1 or TRBD2 (6 bases each). Trimming took 4 bases from V and 3 from J, leaving 16 bases between them. CDR1 is MGHDK, CDR2 SYGVNS, per germline. The CDR3 covers 15 residues. In DNA, the CDR3 is TGTGCCAGCAGTGTCGGCAGAAAGGGGGGCTACGAGCAGTACTTC. It is translated as CASSVGRKGGYEQYF.

This chain links TRBV7-6 with TRBJ1-2; D uncertain. The ends were cut back, 5 bases at V and 11 bases at J, with 18 bases in the middle. The CDR3 loop spans 13 amino acids. Germline assignment: CDR1 SGHVS and CDR2 FNYEAQ. The CDR3 DNA sequence: TGTGCCAGCAGCCCCATCAGTCCCGTGGGATACACCTTC. Amino acids: CASSPISPVGYTF.

The genes are TRBV9 and TRBJ2-5; no definite D call. V was pared by 1 base and J by 2 bases, with 6 bases between. CDR3 length: 13 residues. Germline loops: CDR1 SGDLS, CDR2 YYNGEE. As DNA, the CDR3 is TGTGCCAGCAGCGTATCACAGCAAGAGACCCAGTACTTC. Its protein product is CASSVSQQETQYF.

The chain employs TRBV30 and TRBJ1-4; D gene uncertain. CDR3 size: 13 residues. Germline loops: CDR1 GTSNPN, CDR2 SVGIG (reference sequence). V was clipped by 0 bases and J by 7 bases, with 9 bases between them. CDR3 region: CAWSVTDGEKLFF. Written as DNA, the CDR3 is TGTGCCTGGAGTGTTACAGATGGTGAAAAACTGTTTTTT.

The CDR3 reads CASSLGGATGLPYEQYF. DNA for the CDR3: TGTGCCAGCAGTTTGGGGGGAGCGACAGGGCTGCCCTACGAGCAGTACTTC. V is TRBV27 and J is TRBJ2-7; a weak D match, TRBD1 (7 bases). Trimming pared 3 bases from V and 2 bases from J, leaving 20 bases between. Germline assignment: CDR1 MNHEY and CDR2 SMNVEV (reference sequence). The CDR3 has 17 amino acids.

The J gene is TRBJ1-1, the V gene TRBV5-1, with D possibly TRBD1 on 5 matching bases. CDR3 length: 22 amino acids. Germline lookup yields CDR1 SGHRS and CDR2 YFSETQ. Trimming removed 0 bases at V and 0 bases at J, with 30 bases between. The CDR3 protein is CASSLDGGVEGLGEIMNTEAFF. The CDR3 bases are TGCGCCAGCAGCTTGGACGGCGGGGTCGAGGGACTGGGTGAAATCATGAACACTGAAGCTTTCTTT.

This clone was detected once. This CDR3 reads CASSLAGSTGNTIYF. The CDR3 nucleotides are TGTGCCAGCAGCTTAGCGGGGAGCACTGGAAACACCATATATTTT. This chain uses TRBV7-9 with TRBJ1-3; D call uncertain. Trimming took off 0 bases at V and 2 bases at J, with 8 bases between the two ends. The germline V gene encodes CDR1 SEHNR and CDR2 FQNEAQ (reference sequence). The CDR3 contains 15 residues.

This clone was found once. The V gene is TRBV18, the J gene TRBJ2-7; TRBD1 is a possible D gene (6 bases). Germline CDR1 and CDR2: KGHSH and LQKENI. This CDR3 is 15 amino acids long. V was cut by 2 bases and J by 6 bases, with 17 bases left in between. CDR3 in amino acids: CASSPGTGSSSEQYF. The CDR3 bases are TGTGCCAGCTCACCAGGAACAGGGTCTTCTAGCGAGCAGTACTTC.

The chain combines TRBV2 with TRBJ2-4; D is ambiguous. Between the trimmed V and J ends, which lost 3 bases and 0 bases, there was a span of 3 bases. This CDR3 comprises 13 residues. Per germline, CDR1 SNHLY and CDR2 FYNNEI. In DNA form, the CDR3 reads TGTGCCAGCAGTGACAGAGCCAAAAACATTCAGTACTTC. It translates to CASSDRAKNIQYF.

The chain uses TRBV12-3 or TRBV12-4 and TRBJ1-2; tentative D call: TRBD1 (5 bases). There are 13 residues in the CDR3. V was shortened by 10 bases and J by 2 bases, with 14 bases between the two germline ends. CDR3 protein: CAIFPGRNYGYTF. The CDR3 nucleotides are TGTGCCATCTTTCCGGGACGGAACTATGGCTACACCTTC.

This clone has more than one count but fewer than ten. V gene TRBV5-1 combines with J gene TRBJ2-1, with a possible D match to TRBD1 (5 bases). V lost 0 bases to trimming and J lost 8 bases, with 15 bases between them. CDR3 length: 15 residues. Germline V gene lookup returns CDR1 SGHRS and CDR2 YFSETQ. CDR3 nucleotides: TGCGCCAGCAGCTTGGCCAGGGTCCTAGGGGATGAGCAGTTCTTC. Translated, it gives CASSLARVLGDEQFF.

The rearrangement joins TRBV3-1 (or the pseudogene TRBV3-2) to TRBJ1-3; D is ambiguous. Looked up from germline, CDR1 is LGHDT and CDR2 is YNNKEL (reference sequence). The CDR3 has 15 residues. V lost 0 bases to trimming and J lost 2 bases, with 8 bases between them. The DNA of the CDR3 is TGTGCCAGCAGCCAAGATCTACAAACTGGAAACACCATATATTTT. It translates to CASSQDLQTGNTIYF.